Listed below are T cell receptor beta chains from one sample, sequenced in a study of beta chain features in type 1 diabetes. TCRdb's copy holds only in-frame clones and misses some; the assay was immunoSEQ multiplex PCR. The data contain some 17,000 clones, approximately 70% of them singletons. The sequenced sample consisted of stem cell memory CD4+ T cells from blood. All receptors come from a man aged 30-40 years with type 1 diabetes. Both conserved end residues are trimmed from each CDR3. The D gene is left open where the match is weak.

J gene: TRBJ1-4; V gene: TRBV2; D gene: NA; CDR3 length: 10; CDR3 protein: ASSVQGEKLF
J gene: TRBJ2-5; V gene: TRBV28; D gene: NA; CDR3 length: 12; CDR3 protein: ASSLSVHQETQY
J gene: TRBJ2-2; V gene: TRBV4-1; D gene: TRBD1; CDR3 length: 13; CDR3 protein: ASSRGQGPTGELF
J gene: TRBJ2-1; V gene: TRBV5-1; D gene: TRBD2; CDR3 length: 14; CDR3 protein: ASSWGLAGDYNEQF
J gene: TRBJ2-5; V gene: TRBV10-3; D gene: NA; CDR3 length: 11; CDR3 protein: AISTIDLGAQY
J gene: TRBJ2-5; V gene: TRBV7-9; D gene: TRBD2; CDR3 length: 13; CDR3 protein: ASSPGRGTGETQY
J gene: TRBJ1-4; V gene: TRBV5-4; D gene: NA; CDR3 length: 11; CDR3 protein: ASSWDTSEKLF
J gene: TRBJ2-1; V gene: TRBV27; D gene: TRBD2; CDR3 length: 13; CDR3 protein: ASSFASGGINEQF
J gene: TRBJ1-5; V gene: TRBV16; D gene: NA; CDR3 length: 13; CDR3 protein: ASSQSGQLNQPQH
J gene: TRBJ2-5; V gene: TRBV18; D gene: TRBD2; CDR3 length: 13; CDR3 protein: ASSRTSGGRETQY
J gene: TRBJ2-1; V gene: TRBV29-1; D gene: TRBD1; CDR3 length: 10; CDR3 protein: SVEDRGQGRF
J gene: TRBJ1-4; V gene: TRBV4-1; D gene: TRBD1; CDR3 length: 15; CDR3 protein: ASSQDLRDRADEKLF
J gene: TRBJ1-3; V gene: TRBV5-5; D gene: NA; CDR3 length: 13; CDR3 protein: ASSLEGLNLNTIY
J gene: TRBJ1-6; V gene: TRBV7-9; D gene: TRBD1; CDR3 length: 13; CDR3 protein: ASSASGTGYSPLH
J gene: TRBJ2-3; V gene: TRBV7-8; D gene: NA; CDR3 length: 11; CDR3 protein: ASSRGQSDTQY
J gene: TRBJ2-1; V gene: TRBV7-9; D gene: TRBD2; CDR3 length: 15; CDR3 protein: ASSPRLAGGQRNEQF